This T cell receptor (beta chain) is from a study of cytomegalovirus exposure and HLA in healthy donors. General study results and limits: A few V segments could not be told apart, such as TRBV6-2 and TRBV6-3, and were left out. Among the sequence variants, a highly shared cluster was likely an artifact of sequencing.

Turning to this clone: Its antigen remains unidentified.

The CDR3 totals 13 residues. The V end was cut by 9 bases, the J end by 4 bases, with 15 bases between. The germline V gene has CDR1 ENHRY and CDR2 SYGVKD. Primers: 60 Vbeta forward and 13 Jbeta reverse. The protocol was immunoSEQ multiplex PCR, while the TCRdb copy is restricted to in-frame clones and leaves out a portion. The sample records about 160,000 clones, almost 80% being singletons. The sample consisted of PBMCs. This sequence was found in a male donor in good health and CMV-seronegative. The chain employs TRBV10-3 and TRBJ1-2, with D unclear. The DNA of the CDR3 is TGTGCCATTCTTGATAACAGTGGCTATGGCTACACCTTC. It is translated as CAILDNSGYGYTF.